The clone carrying this T cell receptor beta chain was picked up a small number of times. The CDR3 has 17 residues. Per germline, CDR1 SGHNT and CDR2 YENEEA. With 1 base removed from V and 1 base from J, the gap between germline ends came to 15 bases. The source of the sample is a study of molecular identifiers for immune sequencing clone quantification. Sorting recovered naive CD8 T cells on a CD8+CD4-CCR7+CD45RA+ profile. TCRdb passed the PCR reads through MiXCR, listing each CDR3 protein once. The sample lists just under 650,000 distinct CDR3 sequences, around 20% seen once, with about 0.9% in the top ten.

The specimen was naive CD8+ T cells from blood, with Jurkat cell RNA spiked in. Subset specified: FACS-sorted CD8+CD4-CCR7+CD45RA+ naive T cells. The source of this sequence is a human donor in good health. Some libraries in this study had Jurkat cell RNA spiked in. The J gene is TRBJ2-3, the V gene TRBV11-3, with D perhaps given as TRBD1 or TRBD2 (5 bases each). In DNA form, the CDR3 reads TGTGCCAGCAGCTTAGGCAAGGGGACCCGGCGCACAGATACGCAGTATTTT. It translates to CASSLGKGTRRTDTQYF.